This TCR beta chain was documented in a study of T cell responses to AZD1222 COVID-19 vaccine. This clone showed up just once. V was clipped by 5 bases and J by 6 bases, with 15 bases between them. The CDR3 is made up of 14 amino acids. Germline assignment: CDR1 SGHTA and CDR2 FQGNSA. Only in-frame clones appear in the TCRdb table, and some are missing; sequencing was by immunoSEQ multiplex PCR. The sample has more than 25,000 clones, around 90% seen once; the top ten hold over 1%. The starting material was peripheral blood, obtained on day 0 of AZD1222 vaccination. The receptor's source is an adult in good health. The V gene is TRBV7-2, the J gene TRBJ2-3; D perhaps matches TRBD2 (5 bases). The CDR3 bases are TGTGCCAGCAGCCCCGAGGGCGGCAGGGATACGCAGTATTTT. Protein sequence: CASSPEGGRDTQYF.